The entry below describes one T cell receptor beta chain. Its target is unknown. Specified treatment: around 19 received Ad26.COV2.S at low or high dose, single or two shots; roughly five received placebo; per-sample allocation not given. Sampling was done on day 63 after the first vaccine or placebo injection. These data are taken from a study of Ad26.COV2.S vaccination and SARS-CoV-2 variants. Study information: Donor allocation was to the COV1001 Ad26.COV2.S trial arm. The vaccine Ad26.COV2.S was put into the muscle once, or twice with 56 days between.

Here immunoSEQ multiplex PCR was the method, and the copy in TCRdb shows in-frame clones only, minus some. The repertoire has fewer than 600,000 clones, roughly nine tenths of them found once; the top ten carry about 1.7%. Study outcomes and limitations: TCR breadth and depth estimates may have understated total T cell responses.

This CDR3 is built from 19 residues. The receptor was isolated from a person between 18 and 60 years old who received the Ad26.COV2.S COVID-19 vaccine or a placebo. Material: peripheral blood, obtained in a trial of Ad26.COV2.S vaccine versus placebo. V is TRBV21-1 and J is TRBJ2-1; the D call TRBD2 from the table was never checked on the DNA. TRBV21-1 is labeled a pseudogene. The CDR3 region is CASRKVVLAGVPGYNEQFF. The CDR3 coding sequence is TGTGCCAGCAGGAAAGTAGTACTAGCGGGAGTTCCGGGCTACAATGAGCAGTTCTTC.